The source of this T cell receptor (beta chain) is a study of shared clonotypes between healthy human individuals. Points from the study as a whole: Clonotype sharing levels among donors were expected to vary with sequencing depth. Clonotypes shared by all four donors outscored non-shared clonotypes in generation probability.

On this clone: Its antigen remains unknown.

The donor cohort consisted entirely of Caucasian adults residing in Nashville, Tennessee. Libraries were prepared by immunoSEQ multiplex PCR; TCRdb keeps only in-frame clonotypes and omits some of them. The table includes 2 million to 2.5 million clones, 80% to 95% detected once. The receptor was derived from a man between 18 and 29 years old in good health. Some clones in this sample may be carry-over from other donors' samples. The sample consisted of naive CD4+ T cells from PBMCs. The subset denotes: CD45RA+ positively selected.

CDR3 sequence reads: CASSSGTSNPGELFF. The DNA of the CDR3 is TGTGCCAGCAGCTCTGGGACCTCTAACCCCGGGGAGCTGTTTTTT. This chain connects TRBV7-3 to TRBJ2-2; tentatively, D is TRBD1 or TRBD2 (5 bases each). This CDR3 comprises 15 residues. V dropped 4 bases and J dropped 6 bases, with 15 bases sitting between them. The germline V gene has CDR1 SGHTA and CDR2 FQGTGA.